A single sample gave rise to the 30 T cell receptor beta chains below, sequenced in a study of T cell changes during pregnancy in multiple sclerosis. Sequenced by immunoSEQ multiplex PCR; TCRdb stores in-frame clones only, minus some. The table has around 62,000 clones, around 91% seen once. Sample: peripheral blood, taken in the second trimester of pregnancy. The receptor source for this set is a female donor in good health, enrolled as a control in a pregnancy study.

This clone was observed a few times. The chain has TRBV7-9 and TRBJ1-1; tentatively, D is TRBD1 (6 bases). V was clipped by 3 bases and J by 0 bases, with 17 bases between them. Germline values: CDR1 SEHNR, CDR2 FQNEAQ (reference sequence). CDR3 length: 17 residues. The chain's CDR3 is CASSFRQARGMNTEAFF. For the CDR3, the DNA is TGTGCCAGCAGCTTCAGACAGGCTCGTGGAATGAACACTGAAGCTTTCTTT.

A few counts support this clone. The V call is TRBV5-1, the J call TRBJ1-2; D uncertain. The CDR3 runs to 13 residues. Per the germline V gene, CDR1 is SGHRS and CDR2 is YFSETQ. V was clipped by 5 bases and J by 0 bases, with 8 bases between them. CDR3 sequence: CASSPEANYGYTF. In DNA form, the CDR3 reads TGCGCCAGCAGTCCAGAAGCTAACTATGGCTACACCTTC.

This clone was recorded once. The chain employs TRBV28 and TRBJ2-7; TRBD1 aligns across 7 bases. Per germline, CDR1 MDHEN and CDR2 SYDVKM. V lost 6 bases, J lost 3 bases, and 8 bases stayed unmatched. This CDR3 spans 14 amino acids. The CDR3 loop reads CASRAPGQFYEQYF. CDR3 coding DNA: TGTGCCAGCAGGGCTCCGGGACAGTTCTACGAGCAGTACTTC. The full variable domain, with the rest looked up from reference TRBV28 and TRBJ2-7, is DVKVTQSSRYLVKRTGEKVFLECVQDMDHENMFWYRQDPGLGLRLIYFSYDVKMKEKGDIPEGYSVSREKKERFSLILESASTNQTSMYLCASRAPGQFYEQYFGPGTRLTVT.

The chain uses TRBV6-5 and TRBJ2-4; possibly TRBD2 for D (5 bases). V gave up 6 bases and J gave up 5 bases, with 14 bases separating them. The CDR3 consists of 14 residues. CDR1 and CDR2 (germline): MNHEY, SVGAGI. The CDR3 bases are TGTGCCAGCAGAATCGCAGTCGGGGAAAACATTCAGTACTTC. As protein: CASRIAVGENIQYF.

The V call is TRBV7-2, the J call TRBJ2-1; TRBD1 might be the D (5 bases). This CDR3 is 15 amino acids long. Germline values: CDR1 SGHTA, CDR2 FQGNSA. The V end was cut by 3 bases, the J end by 7 bases, with 16 bases between. The CDR3 DNA reads as TGTGCCAGCAGCTTCTGGGTGCAGGGTGGAAATGAGCAGTTCTTC. The encoded protein is CASSFWVQGGNEQFF.

The J gene is TRBJ2-7, the V gene TRBV5-1; 9 bases agree with TRBD2. CDR3 size: 15 residues. Germline CDR1 is SGHRS and CDR2 is YFSETQ. The ends lost 0 bases at V and 7 bases at J; junction bases unmatched: 8. For the CDR3, the DNA is TGCGCCAGCAGCTTGGGTCGCGGGGGGGCGGGGGAGCAGTACTTC. Its translation: CASSLGRGGAGEQYF.

The rearrangement joins TRBV7-9 to TRBJ2-1; D may be TRBD2 (5 bases). The CDR3 runs 12 residues. Germline assignment: CDR1 SEHNR and CDR2 FQNEAQ (reference sequence). The V end was cut by 5 bases, the J end by 9 bases, with 11 bases between. The CDR3 is CASSIVEGEQFF. The CDR3 coding sequence is TGTGCCAGCAGCATCGTTGAGGGTGAGCAGTTCTTC.

Here the CDR3 reads CASSDRASGYNEQFF. CDR3 DNA: TGCGCCAGCAGTGACCGGGCTAGCGGGTACAATGAGCAGTTCTTC. The rearrangement uses TRBV10-1 and TRBJ2-1; 8 bases match TRBD2. Per germline, CDR1 WNHNN and CDR2 SYGVQD (reference sequence). The CDR3 has 15 residues. After removal of 3 bases from V and 4 bases from J, the junction contained 5 bases not matched to a gene.

The chain is built from TRBV14 and TRBJ2-4; D is ambiguous. Trimming removed 2 bases at V and 1 base at J, with 12 bases between. The CDR3 contains 16 residues. CDR1 is SGHDN and CDR2 is FVKESK in the germline V gene. Here the CDR3 DNA reads TGTGCCAGCAGCCAAATAAAAGCTGATGCCAAAAACATTCAGTACTTC. Its protein is CASSQIKADAKNIQYF. Full variable domain (outside the CDR3, taken from reference TRBV14 and TRBJ2-4): EAGVTQFPSHSVIEKGQTVTLRCDPISGHDNLYWYRRVMGKEIKFLLHFVKESKQDESGMPNNRFLAERTGGTYSTLKVQPAELEDSGVYFCASSQIKADAKNIQYFGAGTRLSVL.

V gene TRBV5-6 combines with J gene TRBJ2-1, with D possibly matching TRBD1 (6 bases). Germline-derived CDR1 and CDR2 are SGHDT and YYEEEE. Between the trimmed V and J ends, which lost 5 bases and 10 bases, there was a span of 10 bases. The CDR3 sequence is 11 residues long. The CDR3 DNA is TGTGCCAGCAGTCGTGGACAGGAGCAGTTCTTC. Translating it yields CASSRGQEQFF.

The chain is built from TRBV6-1 and TRBJ1-2; TRBD1 might be the D (6 bases). With 10 bases removed from V and 4 bases from J, the gap between germline ends came to 22 bases. CDR1 and CDR2 from the germline V gene are MNHNS and SASEGT. The CDR3 is 15 residues long. CDR3 bases: TGTGCCATACCTCTCTTTGGGGGCTTGAGCTATGGCTACACCTTC. It is translated as CAIPLFGGLSYGYTF.

The chain joins TRBV7-8 to TRBJ2-7; 8 bases agree with TRBD2. This CDR3 region has 18 residues. Germline loops: CDR1 SGHVS, CDR2 FQNEAQ. The ends lost 5 bases at V and 2 bases at J; junction bases unmatched: 17. In nucleotides, the CDR3 is TGTGCCAGCAGCCCCACTCGATTTATGGCGGGAGGTCCCTACGAGCAGTACTTC. Its translation is CASSPTRFMAGGPYEQYF.

The CDR3 loop reads CASSIAGVPNTGELFF. In nucleotides, the CDR3 is TGTGCCAGTAGTATAGCGGGGGTACCGAACACCGGGGAGCTGTTTTTT. V gene TRBV19 combines with J gene TRBJ2-2, with D tentatively TRBD2 (6 bases). The V and J ends lost 1 base and 0 bases respectively, with 9 bases between them. The germline gives CDR1 LNHDA, CDR2 SQIVND (reference sequence). CDR3 length equals 16 residues. Looking up the rest from reference TRBV19 and TRBJ2-2 gives the full variable domain: DGGITQSPKYLFRKEGQNVTLSCEQNLNHDAMYWYRQDPGQGLRLIYYSQIVNDFQKGDIAEGYSVSREKKESFPLTVTSAQKNPTAFYLCASSIAGVPNTGELFFGEGSRLTVL.

The chain joins TRBV7-6 to TRBJ1-5; possible D gene TRBD1, 5 bases. The V gene's germline CDR1 is SGHVS and CDR2 FNYEAQ. This CDR3 spans 13 amino acids. With 5 bases removed from V and 10 bases from J, the gap between germline ends came to 15 bases. The CDR3 sequence is CASSLGGVGPQHF. The DNA for the CDR3 is TGTGCCAGCAGCCTGGGGGGAGTTGGCCCCCAGCATTTT.

V is TRBV27 and J is TRBJ2-7, with a tentative D call TRBD1 (6 bases). V lost 9 bases and J lost 7, with 16 bases in between. The CDR3 covers 12 residues. Germline loops: CDR1 MNHEY, CDR2 SMNVEV (reference sequence). The CDR3 here is CASRNTGIEQYF. The CDR3 DNA reads TGTGCCAGTAGAAACACAGGGATTGAGCAGTACTTC.

The genes are TRBV29-1 and TRBJ2-1, with 14 positions matching TRBD2. The CDR3 runs to 17 residues. V lost 7 bases and J lost 0; bases outside the gene matches: 8. Germline values: CDR1 SQVTM, CDR2 ANQGSEA. Here the CDR3 reads CSGETSGGVSSYNEQFF. The CDR3 DNA reads TGCAGCGGGGAGACTAGCGGGGGGGTAAGCTCCTACAATGAGCAGTTCTTC.

The chain joins TRBV2 to TRBJ2-1, with D maybe TRBD2 (6 bases). Trimming shortened V by 8 bases and J by 2 bases, and 10 bases separated the two germline ends. Germline V gives CDR1 SNHLY, CDR2 FYNNEI. CDR3 length: 13 amino acids. The CDR3: CASVADTYNEQFF. CDR3 DNA: TGTGCCAGCGTAGCGGACACCTACAATGAGCAGTTCTTC.

This clone has a single count. The rearrangement links TRBV7-9 to TRBJ2-7; 7 bases fit TRBD1. With 1 base clipped from V and 2 bases from J, the junction kept 8 bases outside the gene matches. The CDR3 is 16 residues long. Germline CDR1 is SEHNR and CDR2 is FQNEAQ (reference sequence). The DNA for the CDR3 is TGTGCCAGCAGCTTAGGACAGGGAATAAAAGCCTACGAGCAGTACTTC. This sequence encodes CASSLGQGIKAYEQYF.

This chain joins TRBV19 and TRBJ2-7, with D possibly TRBD1 on 7 matching bases. V was pared by 3 bases and J by 2 bases, with 23 bases between. CDR1 and CDR2 (germline): LNHDA, SQIVND (reference sequence). CDR3 length: 18 residues. CDR3 protein: CASSIRGVGSLSTYEQYF. CDR3 coding DNA: TGTGCCAGTAGTATCAGGGGGGTAGGGAGCCTTAGCACCTACGAGCAGTACTTC.

The gene calls are TRBV30 and TRBJ1-5; D is ambiguous. CDR3 length: 14 amino acids. V lost 3 bases and J 6 bases, leaving 15 bases between the germline ends. Germline V CDR1 and CDR2: GTSNPN, SVGIG (reference sequence). The CDR3 nucleotides read TGTGCCTGGAGCCCCTCCGCGCTGAGTCAGCCCCAGCATTTT. Its protein product is CAWSPSALSQPQHF.

V usage is TRBV18 and J usage is TRBJ2-5; D uncertain. Germline-derived CDR1 and CDR2 are KGHSH and LQKENI. The CDR3 sequence is 13 residues long. Trimming pared 3 bases from V and 0 bases from J, leaving 5 bases between. DNA for the CDR3: TGTGCCAGCTCACCGGAGTACCAAGAGACCCAGTACTTC. Encoded protein: CASSPEYQETQYF.

The chain combines TRBV7-9 with TRBJ1-1, with TRBD1 as a possible D gene (5 bases). The CDR3 covers 15 residues. Germline loops: CDR1 SEHNR, CDR2 FQNEAQ (reference sequence). The V and J ends lost 7 bases and 1 base respectively, with 16 bases between them. The CDR3 sequence: CASNQGRGSNTEAFF. The CDR3 region has the DNA TGTGCCAGCAATCAAGGACGGGGGTCGAACACTGAAGCTTTCTTT.

The chain recombines TRBV28 with TRBJ1-2, with D perhaps matching TRBD1 (6 bases). Deletions cut 3 bases from V and 4 bases from J, with 15 bases between. Germline V gene lookup returns CDR1 MDHEN and CDR2 SYDVKM. The CDR3 has 15 residues. CDR3: CASSFGTDRAYGYTF. The CDR3 DNA follows: TGTGCCAGCAGTTTTGGGACGGACAGAGCCTATGGCTACACCTTC.

The V and J genes are TRBV5-1 and TRBJ1-1, with D uncertain. The CDR3 is 14 amino acids. V lost 0 bases to trimming and J lost 2 bases, with 8 bases between them. In germline, CDR1 is SGHRS, CDR2 YFSETQ. This CDR3 reads CASSLDAGNTEAFF. Written as DNA, the CDR3 is TGCGCCAGCAGCTTGGATGCAGGTAACACTGAAGCTTTCTTT.

The rearrangement joins TRBV7-9 to TRBJ1-1; 10 bases map to TRBD1. CDR3 length equals 17 residues. V lost 3 bases and J lost 4; bases outside the gene matches: 11. Per the germline V gene, CDR1 is SEHNR and CDR2 is FQNEAQ (reference sequence). The CDR3 spells CASSLGQGTGVGTEAFF. CDR3 bases: TGTGCCAGCAGCTTGGGCCAGGGGACAGGGGTTGGCACTGAAGCTTTCTTT. The full variable domain, in which reference TRBV7-9 and TRBJ1-1 provide the parts outside the CDR3, is DTGVSQNPRHKITKRGQNVTFRCDPISEHNRLYWYRQTLGQGPEFLTYFQNEAQLEKSRLLSDRFSAERPKGSFSTLEIQRTEQGDSAMYLCASSLGQGTGVGTEAFFGQGTRLTVV.

The rearrangement links TRBV18 to TRBJ1-2; a weak D match, TRBD1 (5 bases). CDR1 and CDR2 from the germline V gene are KGHSH and LQKENI. V shed 0 bases and J shed 8 bases, with 13 bases lying between them. CDR3 size: 14 residues. CDR3 protein: CASSPPAGPYGYTF. CDR3 DNA: TGTGCCAGCTCACCACCGGCAGGGCCCTACGGCTACACCTTC.

DNA of the CDR3: TGTGCCAGTTCAACGACCCGGGACAGGGGGATTTTGGAGACCCAGTACTTC. It translates to CASSTTRDRGILETQYF. The rearrangement links TRBV28 to TRBJ2-5; 11 bases fit TRBD1. The germline V gene has CDR1 MDHEN and CDR2 SYDVKM. The CDR3 is 17 residues long. With 9 bases clipped from V and 5 bases from J, the junction kept 17 bases outside the gene matches.

The genes are TRBV18 and TRBJ1-1; D ambiguous. Germline V gene lookup returns CDR1 KGHSH and CDR2 LQKENI. The CDR3 is 13 amino acids. The germline V and J ends were trimmed by 3 bases and 0 bases, with 5 bases remaining between them. The CDR3 sequence is CASSPLVNTEAFF. CDR3 coding DNA: TGTGCCAGCTCACCGCTAGTGAACACTGAAGCTTTCTTT.

The chain couples TRBV2 to TRBJ2-7, with D unresolved. Germline CDR1 and CDR2: SNHLY and FYNNEI. The CDR3 extends over 12 amino acids. V was clipped by 4 bases and J by 3 bases, with 7 bases between them. The CDR3, as DNA: TGTGCCAGCAGTGGCAGATTCTACGAGCAGTACTTC. Translated, it gives CASSGRFYEQYF.

The V gene is TRBV7-9, the J gene TRBJ1-1, with 8 bases lining up with TRBD1. The CDR3 spans 15 residues. CDR1 SEHNR and CDR2 FQNEAQ come from the germline V gene (reference sequence). Unmatched junction bases numbered 8, after V lost 4 bases and J lost 4 bases. The CDR3 nucleotides read TGTGCCAGCAGCTCCTCGACAGGGGTAGGCACTGAAGCTTTCTTT. This codes for CASSSSTGVGTEAFF.